These T cell receptor beta chains were read from a single sample in a study of STAT5B mutations in CD4+ large granular lymphocyte leukemia. The protocol was immunoSEQ multiplex PCR, while the TCRdb copy is restricted to in-frame clones and leaves out a portion. This table holds about 24,000 clones, roughly 79% found once. Material for sequencing was CD4+ T cells from blood buffy coats. Source of these receptors: a human donor in good health. Each CDR3 is given with its conserved first and last residue. Each record gives: clone size, J gene, V gene, D gene, CDR3 protein, CDR3 DNA. The D gene is left open where the match is weak. A row's size may be missing; if present it is once, few, many or a size class.

- | TRBJ1-5 | TRBV6-6 | - | CASKGGSNQPQHF | TGTGCCAGCAAAGGGGGAAGCAATCAGCCCCAGCATTTT
- | TRBJ1-1 | TRBV2 | TRBD1 | CASSSRTGQAAFF | TGTGCCAGCAGTTCGCGGACAGGGCAGGCAGCTTTCTTT
- | TRBJ1-1 | TRBV7-2 | TRBD1 | CASSPGQGHTEAFF | TGTGCCAGCAGCCCAGGACAGGGACACACTGAAGCTTTCTTT
- | TRBJ2-1 | TRBV4-1 | TRBD1 | CASSPDSGQGDNEQFF | TGCGCCAGCAGCCCTGACTCGGGACAGGGGGACAATGAGCAGTTCTTC
- | TRBJ2-1 | TRBV20-1 | - | CSAGPLDEQFF | TGCAGTGCTGGCCCATTGGATGAGCAGTTCTTC
once | TRBJ1-6 | TRBV6-1 | TRBD1 | CASREGQGALSPLHF | TGTGCCAGCAGGGAGGGACAGGGGGCTCTTTCACCCCTCCACTTT
- | TRBJ2-7 | TRBV7-2 | - | CASSFRPDSSYEQYF | TGTGCCAGCAGCTTCCGCCCGGACAGCTCATACGAGCAGTACTTC
once | TRBJ2-7 | TRBV28 | TRBD2 | CASSFLGGIDEQYF | TGTGCCAGCAGTTTTTTGGGAGGGATCGACGAGCAGTACTTC
- | TRBJ2-5 | TRBV7-3 | TRBD1 | CASSDRGVGTQYF | TGTGCCAGCAGCGACAGGGGGGTCGGGACCCAGTACTTC
once | TRBJ1-1 | TRBV6-5 | - | CASRETVTEAFF | TGTGCCAGCAGGGAGACAGTAACTGAAGCTTTCTTT
- | TRBJ1-3 | TRBV6-1 | - | CASSEPYRVLDGNTIYF | TGTGCCAGCAGTGAACCGTACAGGGTTTTAGATGGAAACACCATATATTTT
- | TRBJ2-3 | TRBV11-2 | TRBD2 | CASSLQGLAPGADTQYF | TGTGCCAGCAGCCTCCAGGGACTAGCGCCTGGGGCAGATACGCAGTATTTT
- | TRBJ2-1 | TRBV5-1 | - | CASSSGTGSNEQFF | TGCGCCAGCAGCAGCGGGACAGGTTCCAATGAGCAGTTCTTC
- | TRBJ2-2 | TRBV5-4 | TRBD1 | CASSWDRGRAGELFF | TGTGCCAGCAGCTGGGACAGGGGGCGCGCCGGGGAGCTGTTTTTT
- | TRBJ1-3 | TRBV28 | - | CASSPGVSFGNTIYF | TGTGCCAGCAGCCCAGGGGTATCGTTCGGAAACACCATATATTTT
- | TRBJ1-5 | TRBV30 | - | CAWSGTKDGQPQHF | TGTGCCTGGAGTGGGACCAAGGACGGTCAGCCCCAGCATTTT
once | TRBJ1-2 | TRBV6-6 | - | CASSYSGRGFYGYTF | TGTGCCAGCAGTTACTCGGGCAGGGGATTTTATGGCTACACCTTC
- | TRBJ1-5 | TRBV29-1 | - | CSVANSNQPQHF | TGCAGCGTTGCCAATAGCAATCAGCCCCAGCATTTT
- | TRBJ1-4 | TRBV5-4 | TRBD1 | CASSPGGQGNEKLFF | TGTGCCAGCAGCCCGGGGGGACAGGGTAATGAAAAACTGTTTTTT
- | TRBJ1-1 | TRBV19 | TRBD1 | CASSPGGGQGYTEAFF | TGTGCCAGTAGTCCAGGGGGTGGACAGGGGTACACTGAAGCTTTCTTT
- | TRBJ2-7 | TRBV7-2 | TRBD1 | CASSFAGTGGEQYF | TGTGCCAGCAGCTTTGCCGGGACAGGGGGCGAGCAGTACTTC
once | TRBJ2-7 | TRBV5-1 | TRBD2 | CASSSTGTSGFYEQYF | TGCGCCAGCAGCTCAACCGGGACTAGCGGGTTCTACGAGCAGTACTTC
- | TRBJ2-1 | TRBV19 | - | CASSIGGSVSNEQFF | TGTGCCAGTAGTATAGGAGGGTCGGTATCCAATGAGCAGTTCTTC
- | TRBJ2-6 | TRBV19 | - | CASSIAASSGANVLTF | TGTGCCAGTAGTATAGCGGCCTCTTCTGGGGCCAACGTCCTGACTTTC
once | TRBJ2-7 | TRBV30 | TRBD1 | CAWGQGYYEQYF | TGTGCCTGGGGACAGGGCTACTACGAGCAGTACTTC
- | TRBJ2-7 | TRBV27 | - | CASTPFPQGSYEQYF | TGTGCCAGCACCCCATTTCCGCAGGGGTCGTACGAGCAGTACTTC
- | TRBJ2-3 | TRBV7-9 | TRBD2 | CASSPRATSGTDTQYF | TGTGCCAGCAGCCCTCGGGCGACTAGCGGCACAGATACGCAGTATTTT
- | TRBJ2-7 | TRBV6-6 | - | CASSSPGVEQYF | TGTGCCAGCAGTTCCCCCGGAGTCGAGCAGTACTTC
- | TRBJ2-1 | TRBV28 | - | CASSVPGLKLHEQFF | TGTGCCAGCAGCGTCCCGGGACTGAAGCTGCATGAGCAGTTCTTC
- | TRBJ2-7 | TRBV18 | - | CASSPRDRSYEQYF | TGTGCCAGCTCCCCACGGGACCGCTCCTACGAGCAGTACTTC
few | TRBJ1-1 | TRBV2 | - | CASSEGGYTEAFF | TGTGCCAGCAGTGAAGGGGGATACACTGAAGCTTTCTTT
once | TRBJ1-1 | TRBV5-1 | TRBD1 | CASSFRTGPNTEAFF | TGCGCCAGCAGCTTTCGGACAGGGCCTAACACTGAAGCTTTCTTT
- | TRBJ1-4 | TRBV5-5 | TRBD1 | CASSFTGDIEKLFF | TGTGCCAGCAGCTTTACAGGGGATATTGAAAAACTGTTTTTT
- | TRBJ2-5 | TRBV9 | TRBD1 | CASSVGTGQETQYF | TGTGCCAGCAGCGTAGGGACAGGCCAAGAGACCCAGTACTTC
- | TRBJ1-2 | TRBV9 | - | CASSPGIYGYTF | TGTGCCAGCAGCCCCGGGATCTATGGCTACACCTTC
few | TRBJ1-3 | TRBV28 | - | CATARVRRKGNTIYF | TGTGCCACCGCGAGGGTACGGAGGAAGGGAAACACCATATATTTT
- | TRBJ2-7 | TRBV30 | - | CAWSVIGVRSYEQYF | TGTGCCTGGAGTGTAATAGGGGTCCGGTCCTACGAGCAGTACTTC
- | TRBJ2-5 | TRBV7-2 | - | CASSPTGGRRQETQYF | TGTGCCAGCAGTCCGACCGGGGGGCGCAGGCAAGAGACCCAGTACTTC
few | TRBJ1-2 | TRBV25-1 | - | CASSEEALRGYTF | TGTGCCAGCAGTGAAGAGGCCCTACGTGGCTACACCTTC
- | TRBJ2-1 | TRBV7-3 | TRBD2 | CASSPRGGLRGPGSYNEQFF | TGTGCCAGCAGCCCTCGGGGGGGATTGCGCGGGCCCGGCTCCTACAATGAGCAGTTCTTC
- | TRBJ2-7 | TRBV29-1 | TRBD2 | CSVGMSGGGGYEQYF | TGCAGCGTCGGGATGTCTGGCGGGGGGGGCTACGAGCAGTACTTC
- | TRBJ2-3 | TRBV11-2 | - | CASSLDRGQRDTQYF | TGTGCCAGCAGCTTAGATCGGGGCCAAAGAGATACGCAGTATTTT
- | TRBJ1-5 | TRBV28 | - | CASISVGVSNQPQHF | TGTGCCAGCATTTCGGTGGGGGTTAGCAATCAGCCCCAGCATTTT
- | TRBJ2-5 | TRBV7-2 | - | CASSLEGGAPGETQYF | TGTGCCAGCAGCTTAGAGGGGGGGGCGCCCGGGGAGACCCAGTACTTC
- | TRBJ1-4 | TRBV7-9 | - | CASSPGGVNEKLFF | TGTGCCAGCAGCCCCGGCGGAGTTAATGAAAAACTGTTTTTT